The clone carrying this T cell receptor beta chain was seen repeatedly, ten times or more. The V and J ends lost 12 bases and 5 bases respectively, with 21 bases between them. The CDR3 has 14 amino acids. Germline values: CDR1 KGHDR, CDR2 SFDVKD. The data stem from a study of blood T cell repertoires in COVID-19. Study-wide context: The United States, Italy and Spain were the sources of the acute and convalescent COVID-19 samples. Sources were T cells, B-cell-depleted T cells, or PBMCs; the material itself was cDNA or gDNA.

How the authors handled the data: Reference gene primer amplification in the assay estimated nucleated cell counts. The protocol was immunoSEQ multiplex PCR, while the TCRdb copy is restricted to in-frame clones and leaves out a portion. V, J and clone size are taken as reported in that table, and D and trimming were inferred from the DNA itself. The sample yields around 230,000 clones, over 70% seen once. The origin of this receptor is a man aged 35-49 years with acute or convalescent COVID-19. The rearrangement links TRBV24-1 to TRBJ1-1, with D perhaps matching TRBD1 (5 bases). The sample consisted of peripheral blood. CDR3 protein: CAPLGRGWRTEAFF. The CDR3 bases are TGTGCCCCCCTGGGGAGGGGATGGCGGACTGAAGCTTTCTTT.